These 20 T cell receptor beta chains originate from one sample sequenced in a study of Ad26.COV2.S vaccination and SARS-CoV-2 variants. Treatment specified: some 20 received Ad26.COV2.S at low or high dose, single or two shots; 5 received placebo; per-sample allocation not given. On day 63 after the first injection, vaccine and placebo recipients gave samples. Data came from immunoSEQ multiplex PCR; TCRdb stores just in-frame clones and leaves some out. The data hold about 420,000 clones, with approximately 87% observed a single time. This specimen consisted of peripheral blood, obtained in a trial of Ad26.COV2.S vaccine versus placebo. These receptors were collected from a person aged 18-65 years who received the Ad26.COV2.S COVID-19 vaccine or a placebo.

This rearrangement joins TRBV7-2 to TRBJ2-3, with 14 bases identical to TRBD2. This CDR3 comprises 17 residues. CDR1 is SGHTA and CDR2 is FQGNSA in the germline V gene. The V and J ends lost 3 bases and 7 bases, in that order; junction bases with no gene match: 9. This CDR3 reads CASSFGPGLAGAHTQYF. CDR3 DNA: TGTGCCAGCAGCTTCGGACCGGGACTAGCGGGGGCCCATACGCAGTATTTT.

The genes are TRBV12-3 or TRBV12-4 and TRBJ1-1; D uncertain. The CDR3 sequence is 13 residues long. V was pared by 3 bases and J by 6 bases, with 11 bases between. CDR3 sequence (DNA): TGTGCCAGCAGTTTTAGGGAAAGGGCTGAAGCTTTCTTT. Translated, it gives CASSFRERAEAFF.

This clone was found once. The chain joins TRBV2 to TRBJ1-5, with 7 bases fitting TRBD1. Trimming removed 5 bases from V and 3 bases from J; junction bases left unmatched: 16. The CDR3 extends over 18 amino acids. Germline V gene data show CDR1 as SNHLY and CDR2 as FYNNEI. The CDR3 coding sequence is TGTGCCAGCAGTTTAACTCACAGGGGTAATGGACCCAATCAGCCCCAGCATTTT. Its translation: CASSLTHRGNGPNQPQHF.

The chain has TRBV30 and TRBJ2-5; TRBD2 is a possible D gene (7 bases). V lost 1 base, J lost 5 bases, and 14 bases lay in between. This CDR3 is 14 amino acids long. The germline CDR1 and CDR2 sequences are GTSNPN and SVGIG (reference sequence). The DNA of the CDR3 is TGTGCCTGGAGTGAATCGGGGGGCCGGGAGACCCAGTACTTC. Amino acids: CAWSESGGRETQYF.

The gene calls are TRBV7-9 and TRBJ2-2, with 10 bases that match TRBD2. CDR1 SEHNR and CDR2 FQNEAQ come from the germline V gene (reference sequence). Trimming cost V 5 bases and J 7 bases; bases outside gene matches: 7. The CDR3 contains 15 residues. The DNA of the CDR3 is TGTGCCAGCAGCCTCCAGCGGGGGGGCGTCGGGGAGCTGTTTTTT. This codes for CASSLQRGGVGELFF.

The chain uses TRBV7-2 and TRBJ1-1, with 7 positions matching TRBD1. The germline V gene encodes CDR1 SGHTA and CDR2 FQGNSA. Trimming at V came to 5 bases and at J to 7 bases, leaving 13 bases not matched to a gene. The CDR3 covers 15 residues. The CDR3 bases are TGTGCCAGCAGCCTGCTGGAGGGGGCGAATAGTGAAGCTTTCTTT. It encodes CASSLLEGANSEAFF.

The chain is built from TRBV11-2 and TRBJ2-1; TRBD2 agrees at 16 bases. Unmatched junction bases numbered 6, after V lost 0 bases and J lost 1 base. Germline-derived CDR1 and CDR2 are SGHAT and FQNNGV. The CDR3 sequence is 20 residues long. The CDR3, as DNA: TGTGCCAGCAGCTTAGAGCCGGGACTAGCGGGGGGGCAATCCTACAATGAGCAGTTCTTC. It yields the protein CASSLEPGLAGGQSYNEQFF.

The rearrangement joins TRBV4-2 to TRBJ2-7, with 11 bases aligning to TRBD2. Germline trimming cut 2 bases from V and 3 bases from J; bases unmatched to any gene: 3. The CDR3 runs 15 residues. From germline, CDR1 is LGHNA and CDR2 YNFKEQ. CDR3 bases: TGTGCCAGCAGCCAACCCGGGACTAGCGGCTACGAGCAGTACTTC. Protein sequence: CASSQPGTSGYEQYF.

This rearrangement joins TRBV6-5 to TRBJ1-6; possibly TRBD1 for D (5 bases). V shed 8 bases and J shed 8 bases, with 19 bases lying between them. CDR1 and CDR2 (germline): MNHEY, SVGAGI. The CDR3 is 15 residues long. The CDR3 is CASLRGGGVDSPLHF. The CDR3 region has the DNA TGTGCCAGCCTGCGGGGCGGTGGAGTGGATTCACCCCTCCACTTT.

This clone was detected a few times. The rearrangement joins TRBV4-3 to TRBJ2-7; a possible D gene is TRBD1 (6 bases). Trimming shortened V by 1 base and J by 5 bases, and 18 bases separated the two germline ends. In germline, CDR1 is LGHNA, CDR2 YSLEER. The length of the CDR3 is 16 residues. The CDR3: CASSQAMGNRVHEQYF. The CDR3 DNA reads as TGCGCCAGCAGCCAAGCTATGGGGAACAGGGTCCACGAGCAGTACTTC.

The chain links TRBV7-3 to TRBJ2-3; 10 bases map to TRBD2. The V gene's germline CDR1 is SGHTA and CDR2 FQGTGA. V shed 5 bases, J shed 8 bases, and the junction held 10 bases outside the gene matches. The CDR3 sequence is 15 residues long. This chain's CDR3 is CASSPIAGGRGTQYF. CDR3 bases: TGTGCCAGCAGCCCAATAGCGGGGGGAAGAGGTACGCAGTATTTT.

CDR3 sequence reads: CASRGQNYEQYF. Written as DNA, the CDR3 is TGTGCCAGCCGAGGACAAAACTACGAGCAGTACTTC. The chain uses TRBV6-5 and TRBJ2-7, with D perhaps TRBD1 (5 bases). Trimming removed 8 bases at V and 3 bases at J, with 11 bases between. From germline, CDR1 is MNHEY and CDR2 SVGAGI. The CDR3 runs to 12 residues.

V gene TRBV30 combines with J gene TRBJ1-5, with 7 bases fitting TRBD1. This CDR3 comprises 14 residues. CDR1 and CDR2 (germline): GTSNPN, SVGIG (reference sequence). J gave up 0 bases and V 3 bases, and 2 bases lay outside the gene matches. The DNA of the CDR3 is TGTGCCTGGAGGACAGGGTATAGCAATCAGCCCCAGCATTTT. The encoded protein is CAWRTGYSNQPQHF.

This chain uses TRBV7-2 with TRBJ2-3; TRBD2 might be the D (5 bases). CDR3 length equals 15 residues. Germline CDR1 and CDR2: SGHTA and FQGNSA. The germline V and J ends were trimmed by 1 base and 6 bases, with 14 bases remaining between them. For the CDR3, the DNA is TGTGCCAGCAGCTTAGGTTGGGGAGCGGCGGATACGCAGTATTTT. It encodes CASSLGWGAADTQYF.

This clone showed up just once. CDR3 coding DNA: TGTGCCAGCAGTTTTGAGGGGGGAGGTCAGCCCCAGCATTTT. This translates into CASSFEGGGQPQHF. This rearrangement joins TRBV27 to TRBJ1-5, with D perhaps matching TRBD1 (6 bases). The length of the CDR3 is 14 residues. The germline CDR1 and CDR2 sequences are MNHEY and SMNVEV (reference sequence). The V and J ends lost 3 bases and 6 bases respectively, with 12 bases between them.

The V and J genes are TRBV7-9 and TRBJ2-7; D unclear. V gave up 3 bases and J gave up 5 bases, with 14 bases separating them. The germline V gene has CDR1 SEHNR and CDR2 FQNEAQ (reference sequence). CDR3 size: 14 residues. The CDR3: CASSFSVDWDEQYF. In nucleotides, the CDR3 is TGTGCCAGCAGCTTTTCCGTGGATTGGGACGAGCAGTACTTC.

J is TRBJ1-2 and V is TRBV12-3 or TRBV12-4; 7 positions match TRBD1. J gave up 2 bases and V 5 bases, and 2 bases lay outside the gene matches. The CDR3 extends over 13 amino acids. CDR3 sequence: CASSQDRNYGYTF. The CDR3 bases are TGTGCCAGCAGTCAGGACAGGAACTATGGCTACACCTTC.

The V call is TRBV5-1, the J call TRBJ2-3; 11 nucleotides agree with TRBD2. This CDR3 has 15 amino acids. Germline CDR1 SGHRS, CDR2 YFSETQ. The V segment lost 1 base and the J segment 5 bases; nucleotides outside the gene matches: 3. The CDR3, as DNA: TGCGCCAGCAGCTTGTCCCTAGCGGGGGGAGATACGCAGTATTTT. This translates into CASSLSLAGGDTQYF. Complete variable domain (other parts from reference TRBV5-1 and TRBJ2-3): KAGVTQTPRYLIKTRGQQVTLSCSPISGHRSVSWYQQTPGQGLQFLFEYFSETQRNKGNFPGRFSGRQFSNSRSEMNVSTLELGDSALYLCASSLSLAGGDTQYFGPGTRLTVL.

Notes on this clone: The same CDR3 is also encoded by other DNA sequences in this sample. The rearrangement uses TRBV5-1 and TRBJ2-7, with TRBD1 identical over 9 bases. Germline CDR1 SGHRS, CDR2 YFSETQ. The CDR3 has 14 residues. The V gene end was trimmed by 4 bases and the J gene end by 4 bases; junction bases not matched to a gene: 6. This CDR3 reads CASSPGQGGYEQYF. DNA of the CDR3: TGCGCCAGCAGCCCGGGACAGGGCGGGTACGAGCAGTACTTC.

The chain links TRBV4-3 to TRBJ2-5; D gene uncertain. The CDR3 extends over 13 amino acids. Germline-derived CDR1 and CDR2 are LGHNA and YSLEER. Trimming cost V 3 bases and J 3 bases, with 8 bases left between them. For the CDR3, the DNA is TGCGCCAGCAGCCAGAACCGAGAAGAGACCCAGTACTTC. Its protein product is CASSQNREETQYF.